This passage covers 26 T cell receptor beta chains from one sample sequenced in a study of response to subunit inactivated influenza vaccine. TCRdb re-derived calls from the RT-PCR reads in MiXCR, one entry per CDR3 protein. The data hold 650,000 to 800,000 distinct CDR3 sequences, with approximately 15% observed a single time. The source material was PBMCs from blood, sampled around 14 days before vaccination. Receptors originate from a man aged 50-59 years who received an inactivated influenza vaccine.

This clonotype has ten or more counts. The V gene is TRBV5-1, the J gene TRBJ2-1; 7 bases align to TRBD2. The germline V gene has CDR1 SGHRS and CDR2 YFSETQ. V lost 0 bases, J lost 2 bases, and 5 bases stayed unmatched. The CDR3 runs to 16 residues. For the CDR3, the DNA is TGCGCCAGCAGCTTGGATACGGGAGGAGCCTACAATGAGCAGTTCTTC. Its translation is CASSLDTGGAYNEQFF.

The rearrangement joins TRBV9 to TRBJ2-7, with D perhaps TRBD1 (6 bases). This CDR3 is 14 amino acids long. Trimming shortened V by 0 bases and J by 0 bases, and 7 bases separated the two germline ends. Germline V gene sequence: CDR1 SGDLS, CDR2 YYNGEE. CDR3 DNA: TGTGCCAGCAGCGTAGGGGACAACTCCTACGAGCAGTACTTC. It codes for CASSVGDNSYEQYF.

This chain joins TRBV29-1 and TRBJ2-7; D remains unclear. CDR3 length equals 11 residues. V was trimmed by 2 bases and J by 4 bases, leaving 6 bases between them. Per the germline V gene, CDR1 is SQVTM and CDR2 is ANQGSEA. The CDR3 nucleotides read TGCAGCGTTGAAAAGGGTTACGAGCAGTACTTC. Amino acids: CSVEKGYEQYF.

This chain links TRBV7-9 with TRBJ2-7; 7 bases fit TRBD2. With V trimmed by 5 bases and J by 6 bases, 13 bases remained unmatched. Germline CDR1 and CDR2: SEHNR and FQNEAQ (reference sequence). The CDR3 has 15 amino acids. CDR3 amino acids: CASSIDGGRLGEQYF. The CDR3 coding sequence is TGTGCCAGCAGCATAGACGGCGGGAGATTGGGCGAGCAGTACTTC.

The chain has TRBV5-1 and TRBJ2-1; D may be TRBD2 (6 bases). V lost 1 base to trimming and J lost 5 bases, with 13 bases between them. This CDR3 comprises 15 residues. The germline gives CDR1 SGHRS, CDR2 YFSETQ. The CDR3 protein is CASSLRGNENNEQFF. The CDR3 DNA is TGCGCCAGCAGCTTGCGGGGGAATGAGAACAATGAGCAGTTCTTC.

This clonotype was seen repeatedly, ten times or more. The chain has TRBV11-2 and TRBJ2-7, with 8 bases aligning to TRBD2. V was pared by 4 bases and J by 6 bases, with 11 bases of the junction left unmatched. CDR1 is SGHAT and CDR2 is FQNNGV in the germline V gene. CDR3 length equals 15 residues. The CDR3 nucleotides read TGTGCCAGCAGCTATGATGTAGCGGGGACACTCGAGCAGTACTTC. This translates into CASSYDVAGTLEQYF.

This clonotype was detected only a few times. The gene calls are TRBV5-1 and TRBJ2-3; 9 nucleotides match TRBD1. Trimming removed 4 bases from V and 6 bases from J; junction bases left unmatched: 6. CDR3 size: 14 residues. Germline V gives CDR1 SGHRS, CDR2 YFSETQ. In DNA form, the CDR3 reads TGCGCCAGCAGCCGGGACAGGGCTGTCGATACGCAGTATTTT. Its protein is CASSRDRAVDTQYF.

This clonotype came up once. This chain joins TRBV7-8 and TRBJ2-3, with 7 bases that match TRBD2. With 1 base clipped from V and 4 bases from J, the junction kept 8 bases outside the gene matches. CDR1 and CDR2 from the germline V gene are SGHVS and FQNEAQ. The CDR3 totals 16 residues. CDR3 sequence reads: CASSLGGGSRADTQYF. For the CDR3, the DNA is TGTGCCAGCAGCTTAGGGGGCGGGAGTAGGGCAGATACGCAGTATTTT.

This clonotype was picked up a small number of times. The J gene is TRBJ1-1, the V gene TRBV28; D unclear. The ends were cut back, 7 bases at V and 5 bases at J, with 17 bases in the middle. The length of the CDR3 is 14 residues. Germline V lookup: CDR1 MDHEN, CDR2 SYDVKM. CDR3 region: CASIWLGGRTEAFF. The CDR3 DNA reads TGTGCCAGCATTTGGTTGGGTGGGAGGACTGAAGCTTTCTTT.

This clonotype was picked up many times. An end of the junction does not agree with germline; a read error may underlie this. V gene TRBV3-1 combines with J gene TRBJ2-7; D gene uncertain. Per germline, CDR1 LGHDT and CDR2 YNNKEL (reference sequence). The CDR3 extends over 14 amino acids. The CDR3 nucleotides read TGCGCCAGCAGCCAAGATCGGCAGTCCTACGAGCAGTACTTC. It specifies CASSQDRQSYEQYF.

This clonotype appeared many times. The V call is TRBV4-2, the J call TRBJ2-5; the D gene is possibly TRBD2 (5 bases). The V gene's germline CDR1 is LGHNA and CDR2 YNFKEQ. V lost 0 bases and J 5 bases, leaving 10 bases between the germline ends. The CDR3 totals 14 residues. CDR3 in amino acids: CASSQEREVETQYF. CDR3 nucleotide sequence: TGTGCCAGCAGCCAAGAGAGGGAAGTGGAGACCCAGTACTTC.

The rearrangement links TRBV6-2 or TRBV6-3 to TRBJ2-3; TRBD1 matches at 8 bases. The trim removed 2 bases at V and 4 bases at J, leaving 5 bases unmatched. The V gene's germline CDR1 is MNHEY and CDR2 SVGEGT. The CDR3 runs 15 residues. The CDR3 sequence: CASSYGRGRPDTQYF. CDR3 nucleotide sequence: TGTGCCAGCAGTTACGGCAGGGGGCGCCCAGATACGCAGTATTTT.

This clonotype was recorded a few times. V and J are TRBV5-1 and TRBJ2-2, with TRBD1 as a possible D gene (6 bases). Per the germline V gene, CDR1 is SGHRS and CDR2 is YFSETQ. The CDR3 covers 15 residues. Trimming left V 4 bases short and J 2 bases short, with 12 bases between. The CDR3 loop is CASSAGATNTGELFF. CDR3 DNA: TGCGCCAGCAGCGCAGGGGCCACCAACACCGGGGAGCTGTTTTTT. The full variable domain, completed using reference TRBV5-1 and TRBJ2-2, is KAGVTQTPRYLIKTRGQQVTLSCSPISGHRSVSWYQQTPGQGLQFLFEYFSETQRNKGNFPGRFSGRQFSNSRSEMNVSTLELGDSALYLCASSAGATNTGELFFGEGSRLTVL.

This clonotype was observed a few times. CDR3 DNA sequence: TGCGCCAGCAGCGTGTGGGACGGCGAAGAGACCCAGTACTTC. Amino acids: CASSVWDGEETQYF. The V and J genes are TRBV5-1 and TRBJ2-5; D could derive from TRBD1 or TRBD2 (5 bases each). Trimming cost V 4 bases and J 3 bases, with 13 bases left between them. Per the germline V gene, CDR1 is SGHRS and CDR2 is YFSETQ. The CDR3 is 14 amino acids.

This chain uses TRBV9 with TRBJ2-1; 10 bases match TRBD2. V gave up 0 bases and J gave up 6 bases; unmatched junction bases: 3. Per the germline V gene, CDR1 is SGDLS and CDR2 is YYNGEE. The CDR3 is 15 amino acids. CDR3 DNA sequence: TGTGCCAGCAGCGTAGCTAGCGGGAGCGTCAATGAGCAGTTCTTC. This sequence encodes CASSVASGSVNEQFF.

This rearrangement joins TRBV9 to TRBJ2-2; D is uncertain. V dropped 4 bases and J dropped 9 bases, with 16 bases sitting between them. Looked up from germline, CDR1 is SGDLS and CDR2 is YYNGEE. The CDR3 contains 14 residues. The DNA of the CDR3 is TGTGCCAGCAGCAGATTCCCCGGCGCCCGGGAGCTGTTTTTT. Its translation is CASSRFPGARELFF.

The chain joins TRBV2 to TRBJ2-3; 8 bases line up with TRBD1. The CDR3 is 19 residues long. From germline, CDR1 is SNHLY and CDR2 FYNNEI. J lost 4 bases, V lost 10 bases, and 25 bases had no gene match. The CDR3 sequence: CAICLVSFLGTGISDTQYF. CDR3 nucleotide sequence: TGTGCCATCTGTTTAGTTTCTTTCCTCGGGACAGGCATTTCAGATACGCAGTATTTT.

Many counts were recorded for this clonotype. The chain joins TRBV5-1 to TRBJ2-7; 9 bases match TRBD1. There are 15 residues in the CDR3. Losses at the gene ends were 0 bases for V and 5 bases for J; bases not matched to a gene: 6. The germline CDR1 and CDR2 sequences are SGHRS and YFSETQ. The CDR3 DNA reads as TGCGCCAGCAGCTTGGAAGGACAGGGGTACGACGAGCAGTACTTC. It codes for CASSLEGQGYDEQYF.

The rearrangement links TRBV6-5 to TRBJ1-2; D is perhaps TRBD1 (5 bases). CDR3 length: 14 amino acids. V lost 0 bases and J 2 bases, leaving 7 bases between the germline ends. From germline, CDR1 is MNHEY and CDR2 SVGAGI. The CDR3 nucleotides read TGTGCCAGCAGTTACTCCGACAGAAACTATGGCTACACCTTC. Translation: CASSYSDRNYGYTF.

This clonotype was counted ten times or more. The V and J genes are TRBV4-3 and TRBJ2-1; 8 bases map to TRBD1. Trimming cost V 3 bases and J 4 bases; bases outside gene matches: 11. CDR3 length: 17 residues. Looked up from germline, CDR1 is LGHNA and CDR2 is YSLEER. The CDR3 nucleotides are TGCGCCAGCAGCCAGGCCCAAGCAGGGGGCGCGTACAATGAGCAGTTCTTC. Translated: CASSQAQAGGAYNEQFF.

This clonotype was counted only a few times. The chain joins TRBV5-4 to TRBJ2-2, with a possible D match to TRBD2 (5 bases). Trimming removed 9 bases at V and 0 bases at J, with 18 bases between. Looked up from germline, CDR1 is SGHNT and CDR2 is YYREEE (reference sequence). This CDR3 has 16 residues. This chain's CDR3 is CATARRLAANTGELFF. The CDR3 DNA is TGTGCCACCGCCCGGCGGCTAGCAGCGAACACCGGGGAGCTGTTTTTT.

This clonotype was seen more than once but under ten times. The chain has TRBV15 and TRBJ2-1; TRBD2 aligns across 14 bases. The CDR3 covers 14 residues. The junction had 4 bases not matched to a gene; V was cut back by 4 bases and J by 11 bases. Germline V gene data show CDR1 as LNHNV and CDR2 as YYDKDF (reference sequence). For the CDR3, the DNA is TGTGCCACCAGCATAGGACTAGCGGGAGGCAAGCAGTTCTTC. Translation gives CATSIGLAGGKQFF.

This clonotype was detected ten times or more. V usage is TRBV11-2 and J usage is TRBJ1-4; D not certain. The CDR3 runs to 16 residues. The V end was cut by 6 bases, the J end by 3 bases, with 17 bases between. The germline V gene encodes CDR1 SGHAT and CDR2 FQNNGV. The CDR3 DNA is TGTGCCAGCAGTTGGGAGGTGGGCAGAGCTAATGAAAAACTGTTTTTT. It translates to CASSWEVGRANEKLFF.

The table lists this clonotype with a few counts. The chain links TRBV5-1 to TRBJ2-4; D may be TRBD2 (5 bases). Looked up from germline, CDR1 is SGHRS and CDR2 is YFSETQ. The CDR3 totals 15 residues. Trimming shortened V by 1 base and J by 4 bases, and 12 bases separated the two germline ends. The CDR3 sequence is CASSLPGQRKNIQYF. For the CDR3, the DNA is TGCGCCAGCAGCTTGCCTGGGCAGCGGAAAAACATTCAGTACTTC.

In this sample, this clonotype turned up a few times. The CDR3 DNA follows: TGCAGTGCTAGAGTAGGGCTAGCGGGTAACACCGGGGAGCTGTTTTTT. It is translated as CSARVGLAGNTGELFF. The chain employs TRBV20-1 and TRBJ2-2; 8 nucleotides line up with TRBD2. Germline V gene lookup returns CDR1 DFQATT and CDR2 SNEGSKA (reference sequence). Trimming took 1 base from V and 2 from J; bases not matched to a gene: 6. The CDR3 consists of 16 residues.

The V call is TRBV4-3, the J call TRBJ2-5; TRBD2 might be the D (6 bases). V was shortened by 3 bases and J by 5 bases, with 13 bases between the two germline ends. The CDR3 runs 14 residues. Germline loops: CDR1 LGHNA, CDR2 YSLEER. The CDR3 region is CASSQDSAGETQYF. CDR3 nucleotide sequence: TGCGCCAGCAGCCAGGATTCGGCGGGGGAGACCCAGTACTTC.